Listed here are 13 T cell receptor beta chains from one sample, sequenced in a study of Ad26.COV2.S vaccination and SARS-CoV-2 variants. Repertoires were generated with immunoSEQ multiplex PCR, while TCRdb's copy carries only in-frame clones and drops some. The sample carries 300,000 to 350,000 clones, 75% to 90% recorded once. Treatment indicated: about 20 received Ad26.COV2.S at low or high dose, single or two shots; about 5 received placebo; per-sample allocation not given. On day 63 after the first injection, vaccine and placebo recipients gave samples. Material: peripheral blood, obtained in a trial of Ad26.COV2.S vaccine versus placebo. These TCRs come from a person aged 18 to 65 who received the Ad26.COV2.S COVID-19 vaccine or a placebo.

V gene TRBV10-1 combines with J gene TRBJ2-3; D is ambiguous. Trimming took 4 bases from V and 5 from J, leaving 10 bases between them. Per the germline V gene, CDR1 is WNHNN and CDR2 is SYGVQD (reference sequence). This CDR3 is 13 amino acids long. This CDR3 is CASSGLHGDTQYF. The CDR3 DNA is TGCGCCAGCAGTGGTCTGCATGGAGATACGCAGTATTTT.

As for this clone: The sample contains more than one DNA sequence encoding this CDR3. The chain has TRBV7-9 and TRBJ1-1; D is ambiguous. The V end was cut by 5 bases, the J end by 0 bases, with 13 bases between. CDR1 and CDR2 from the germline V gene are SEHNR and FQNEAQ (reference sequence). The CDR3 totals 15 residues. CDR3 coding DNA: TGTGCCAGCAGCCCGCGGGGAGGGTTGAACACTGAAGCTTTCTTT. This encodes CASSPRGGLNTEAFF.

The rearrangement uses TRBV19 and TRBJ2-7; weak D call: TRBD1 (6 bases). In germline, CDR1 is LNHDA, CDR2 SQIVND (reference sequence). The CDR3 length is 14 residues. Trimming took 3 bases from V and 3 from J, leaving 12 bases between them. In nucleotides, the CDR3 is TGTGCCAGTAGTATGGCAGGGGCCGACTACGAGCAGTACTTC. Translation gives CASSMAGADYEQYF.

The rearrangement uses TRBV30 and TRBJ2-7; no definite D call. Germline V gives CDR1 GTSNPN, CDR2 SVGIG (reference sequence). The CDR3 covers 11 residues. V lost 3 bases and J 3 bases, leaving 6 bases between the germline ends. As DNA, the CDR3 is TGTGCCTGGAGCAGCCTCTACGAGCAGTACTTC. Translation: CAWSSLYEQYF.

The rearrangement uses TRBV15 and TRBJ2-1, with 9 bases that match TRBD2. This CDR3 has 17 amino acids. CDR1 is LNHNV, CDR2 YYDKDF, per germline (reference sequence). V dropped 5 bases and J dropped 4; count of bases not matched to a gene: 12. The CDR3 DNA reads TGTGCCACCAGCGACCCTCTTAGCGGGAGCTTGTACAATGAGCAGTTCTTC. Its protein is CATSDPLSGSLYNEQFF.

Details on this clone: Other DNA sequences in this specimen translate into the identical CDR3. The chain recombines TRBV18 with TRBJ1-3; D remains unclear. The CDR3 spans 14 residues. Trimming pared 6 bases from V and 2 bases from J, leaving 11 bases between. Germline CDR1 is KGHSH and CDR2 is LQKENI. CDR3 residues: CASSPGTAGNTIYF. The CDR3 nucleotides read TGTGCCAGCTCCCCGGGAACGGCTGGAAACACCATATATTTT. The variable domain in full, completed from reference TRBV18 and TRBJ1-3, reads NAGVMQNPRHLVRRRGQEARLRCSPMKGHSHVYWYRQLPEEGLKFMVYLQKENIIDESGMPKERFSAEFPKEGPSILRIQQVVRGDSAAYFCASSPGTAGNTIYFGEGSWLTVV.

The rearrangement uses TRBV5-1 and TRBJ2-1, with 9 bases fitting TRBD1. The CDR3 contains 13 residues. Germline loops: CDR1 SGHRS, CDR2 YFSETQ. The J segment lost 6 bases and the V segment lost 3 bases, leaving 1 base of the junction unmatched. The CDR3 DNA is TGCGCCAGCAGCTCGGGACAGGGCAATGAGCAGTTCTTC. Its protein is CASSSGQGNEQFF. Together with reference TRBV5-1 and TRBJ2-1, the CDR3 gives the full variable domain: KAGVTQTPRYLIKTRGQQVTLSCSPISGHRSVSWYQQTPGQGLQFLFEYFSETQRNKGNFPGRFSGRQFSNSRSEMNVSTLELGDSALYLCASSSGQGNEQFFGPGTRLTVL.

A single count supports this clone. The chain is built from TRBV10-3 and TRBJ1-5; the D is unclear. V lost 7 bases, J lost 9 bases, and 19 bases lay in between. This CDR3 has 14 residues. Germline V lookup: CDR1 ENHRY, CDR2 SYGVKD. The CDR3 coding sequence is TGTGCCATCATCCCTAAAGGGTTTGTTCGGCCCCAGCATTTT. Encoded protein: CAIIPKGFVRPQHF.

CDR3 amino acids: CASSILRGEQYF. CDR3 sequence (DNA): TGTGCCAGTAGTATATTACGAGGAGAGCAGTACTTC. This chain connects TRBV19 to TRBJ2-7; D not resolved. CDR3 length equals 12 residues. CDR1 is LNHDA, CDR2 SQIVND, per germline (reference sequence). Trimming shortened V by 2 bases and J by 7 bases, and 9 bases separated the two germline ends.

The V gene is TRBV28, the J gene TRBJ2-2, with D maybe TRBD1 (5 bases). Trimming left V 4 bases short and J 1 base short, with 10 bases between. The CDR3 is 15 amino acids. Germline CDR1 reads MDHEN; CDR2 reads SYDVKM. In DNA, the CDR3 is TGTGCCAGCAGTTCCTTTACAGGGAACACCGGGGAGCTGTTTTTT. This translates into CASSSFTGNTGELFF.

The chain is built from TRBV5-6 and TRBJ2-3; D remains unclear. The V end lost 4 bases, the J end lost 1 base, and 13 bases lay between the germline ends. The germline gives CDR1 SGHDT, CDR2 YYEEEE. The CDR3 spans 15 residues. This CDR3 reads CASSAPTGRTDTQYF. In DNA form, the CDR3 reads TGTGCCAGCAGCGCCCCAACGGGTCGCACAGATACGCAGTATTTT.

CDR3 bases: TGCAGCGTAGGAGAGACAGGGGGAGACACTGAAGCTTTCTTT. Amino acids: CSVGETGGDTEAFF. This chain connects TRBV29-1 to TRBJ1-1; 9 nucleotides agree with TRBD1. This CDR3 contains 14 residues. Germline lookup yields CDR1 SQVTM and CDR2 ANQGSEA. J lost 3 bases, V lost 6 bases, and 8 bases had no gene match.

This clone was picked up a small number of times. The V gene is TRBV7-9, the J gene TRBJ1-2, with 9 bases identical to TRBD1. This CDR3 contains 14 residues. CDR1 is SEHNR, CDR2 FQNEAQ, per germline (reference sequence). The trim removed 6 bases at V and 8 bases at J, leaving 10 bases unmatched. The CDR3 protein is CASSPGQGQGGYTF. In DNA, the CDR3 is TGTGCCAGCAGTCCGGGACAGGGACAAGGAGGCTACACCTTC.